This section outlines one T cell receptor (beta chain) sequence together with its context. The target antigen is unknown. The data were taken from a study of cytomegalovirus exposure and HLA in healthy donors. General study points: It was found in a later analysis that first-cohort TCR clusters tended to co-occur in the approximately 120 validation repertoires. A few chains tied to CMV proved CMV antigen-specific in vitro. Some TCR beta chains (more than 150 of them) were listed as cytomegalovirus-associated.

TCRdb's copy holds only in-frame clones and misses some; the assay was immunoSEQ multiplex PCR. The data show around 120,000 clones, approximately 91% seen once. CDR3 length: 15 amino acids. CDR1 is SNHLY and CDR2 is FYNNEI in the germline V gene. The V end lost 0 bases, the J end lost 1 base, and 9 bases lay between the germline ends. The sequenced sample consisted of PBMCs. This TCR came from a man between 18 and 35 years old in good health and CMV-seropositive. This chain joins TRBV2 and TRBJ1-2, with D possibly matching TRBD1 (5 bases). The CDR3 sequence: CASSEAKGYNYGYTF. The CDR3 region has the DNA TGTGCCAGCAGTGAAGCCAAGGGGTATAACTATGGCTACACCTTC.